These T cell receptor beta chains were read from a single sample in a study of blood T cell repertoires in COVID-19. Only in-frame clones appear in the TCRdb table, and some are missing; sequencing was by immunoSEQ multiplex PCR. In the table there are 250,000 to 300,000 clones, 75% to 90% of which are singletons. Specimen: peripheral blood. The receptors derive from a woman between 65 and 79 years old with COVID-19, enrolled during active disease. The CDR3 runs from the conserved cysteine through the conserved F or W. A D gene is named only where the DNA matches it firmly. Some rows mark clone size as missing; the rest say once, few, many or name a class of expanded clone.

-	TRBV6-2/TRBV6-3	TRBD2	TRBJ2-2	TGTGCCAGCAGTTACCGGGGGGGGACCGGGGAGCTGTTTTTT	CASSYRGGTGELFF
-	TRBV7-2	TRBD2	TRBJ2-4	TGTGCCAGCAGCTTAGTTCCTAGCGGGGGGGTTATTCAGTACTTC	CASSLVPSGGVIQYF
-	TRBV10-3	TRBD2	TRBJ2-5	TGTGCCATCAGAGCTCGGGGGGGGGAAAACCAAGAGACCCAGTACTTC	CAIRARGGENQETQYF
few	TRBV5-6	-	TRBJ1-6	TGTGCCAGCAGCCTAGCCGGCAGCGCGGCCTATAATTCACCCCTCCACTTT	CASSLAGSAAYNSPLHF
-	TRBV7-3	TRBD1	TRBJ1-3	TGTGCCAGCAGCTTCCCCGGGACAGGCATGCACAGGGGGTTCTCTGGAAACACCATATATTTT	CASSFPGTGMHRGFSGNTIYF
-	TRBV4-3	TRBD2	TRBJ2-7	TGCGCCAGCAGCCAAGACCCCGGGGGGACCTACGAGCAGTACTTC	CASSQDPGGTYEQYF
-	TRBV5-6	TRBD1	TRBJ1-2	TGTGCCAGCAGCCCCGGGACAGGGTATGGCTACACCTTC	CASSPGTGYGYTF
-	TRBV7-2	TRBD1	TRBJ1-1	TGTGCCAGCAGCTTAGCGGGGACAGTCGCTAACACTGAAGCTTTCTTT	CASSLAGTVANTEAFF
once	TRBV6-6	TRBD1	TRBJ2-2	TGTGCCACCCTACCTGGACAGGGTGGTAGCACCGGGGAGCTGTTTTTT	CATLPGQGGSTGELFF
-	TRBV5-6	-	TRBJ1-2	TGTGCCAGCAGCTGGGGAACAGGGAATAACTATGGCTACACCTTC	CASSWGTGNNYGYTF
-	TRBV21-1	-	TRBJ1-2	TGTGCCAGCAGCGAAAGGGCAGGCAGGGATGGCTACACCTTC	CASSERAGRDGYTF
-	TRBV7-9	TRBD1	TRBJ1-5	TGTGCCAGCAGCTCACAGGGGGCGAGCAATCAGCCCCAGCATTTT	CASSSQGASNQPQHF
-	TRBV24-1	TRBD1	TRBJ2-5	TGTGCCACCAGTGATTCCGGGGCAGGGGGAGAGACCCAGTACTTC	CATSDSGAGGETQYF
-	TRBV5-1	TRBD2	TRBJ2-3	TGCGCCAGCAGCTTGGCCGATAGCGGGGGCACAGATACGCAGTATTTT	CASSLADSGGTDTQYF
-	TRBV5-6	TRBD2	TRBJ2-3	TGTGCCAGCAGCTCGGGACTAGGGCCCCTCAGGGCGCAGTATTTT	CASSSGLGPLRAQYF
-	TRBV19	-	TRBJ2-5	TGTGCCAGTAGCCTGAGCCTCTACGGGAAAGAGACCCAGTACTTC	CASSLSLYGKETQYF
once	TRBV11-2	-	TRBJ1-4	TGTGCCAGCAGCCCGGGGGGGGGCGTTCTTGAAAAACTGTTTTTT	CASSPGGGVLEKLFF
-	TRBV6-5	-	TRBJ2-3	TGTGCCAGCAGACTGACTTACGGCGTGGATACGCAGTATTTT	CASRLTYGVDTQYF
-	TRBV7-2	TRBD1	TRBJ2-5	TGTGCCAGCAGCTTAGGGCCGGGACAGGGAAGGACCCAGTACTTC	CASSLGPGQGRTQYF
-	TRBV28	TRBD1	TRBJ2-7	TGTGCCAGCAGTTTATATCCGGGACAGGGGAGCGACGAGCAGTACTTC	CASSLYPGQGSDEQYF
-	TRBV10-1	TRBD2	TRBJ2-1	TGCGCCAGCAGTCACGGGACTGACGGGGGGTACGGAGACAATGAGCAGTTCTTC	CASSHGTDGGYGDNEQFF
-	TRBV7-2	-	TRBJ2-7	TGTGCCAGCACCCTAACGGGCCGGGAGGAGCAGTACTTC	CASTLTGREEQYF
-	TRBV19	TRBD2	TRBJ2-1	TGTGCCAGTAGTATAGCTAGCGGGGTCCTCTACAATGAGCAGTTCTTC	CASSIASGVLYNEQFF
-	TRBV29-1	TRBD1	TRBJ1-5	TGCAGCGTCGGCGACAGGGGGAATCAGCCCCAGCATTTT	CSVGDRGNQPQHF
-	TRBV9	-	TRBJ2-2	TGTGCCAGCAGCGTTTCAGGAAAGGACACCGGGGAGCTGTTTTTT	CASSVSGKDTGELFF
-	TRBV6-1	-	TRBJ2-5	TGTGCCAGCAGTGAGGTCACAGGGAAGGGGGAGACCCAGTACTTC	CASSEVTGKGETQYF
-	TRBV9	TRBD2	TRBJ2-7	TGTGCCAGCAGCGGTAGCGGGGGGGCCGCCGAGCAGTACTTC	CASSGSGGAAEQYF
once	TRBV10-3	-	TRBJ1-3	TGTGCCATCAGTGAACAAAGCTCTGGAAACACCATATATTTT	CAISEQSSGNTIYF
-	TRBV24-1	TRBD1	TRBJ2-2	TGTGCCACCAGTGATCCTATGGACAGGGTGACGGGCGGGGAGCTGTTTTTT	CATSDPMDRVTGGELFF
-	TRBV5-6	TRBD1	TRBJ1-2	TGTGCCAGCACCCGCCTGGGACAGAGGGTCTCGTTC	CASTRLGQRVSF
-	TRBV10-1	TRBD1	TRBJ1-2	TGCGCCAGCGGATGGGACAGGGGGCGAGACTATGGCTACACCTTC	CASGWDRGRDYGYTF
-	TRBV10-3	TRBD1	TRBJ2-1	TGTGCCATCAGTGGGGACAGCAATGAGCAGTTCTTC	CAISGDSNEQFF
many	TRBV7-2	-	TRBJ1-1	TGTGCCAGCAGCTTTACACGGAACACTGAAGCTTTCTTT	CASSFTRNTEAFF
-	TRBV14	TRBD1	TRBJ2-7	TGTGCCAGCAGCCAAGGGCAGGGGGCGAAGCAGTACTTC	CASSQGQGAKQYF
-	TRBV27	-	TRBJ1-6	TGTGCCAGCAGTTTCGGGGTTACCAATTCACCCCTCCACTTT	CASSFGVTNSPLHF
-	TRBV29-1	-	TRBJ2-1	TGCAGCGTTGAAGCTTTCTTTAGCTCCTACAATGAGCAGTTCTTC	CSVEAFFSSYNEQFF